Sequencing of this T cell receptor beta chain was carried out in a study of T cell changes during pregnancy in multiple sclerosis. The table came from immunoSEQ multiplex PCR; TCRdb's copy has only in-frame clones and leaves some out. The repertoire has about 28,000 clones, about 93% of them found once; the top ten carry more than 5%. The receptor was derived from a female donor with multiple sclerosis, enrolled in a pregnancy study. Sample: CD8+ T cells from peripheral blood mononuclear cells, taken before pregnancy.

Written as DNA, the CDR3 is TGCGCCAGCAGCCCGCGGACTAGCGGGAATAACGAGCAGTTCTTC. Its protein is CASSPRTSGNNEQFF. This rearrangement joins TRBV4-1 to TRBJ2-1; 12 positions match TRBD2. CDR3 length equals 15 residues. V trimming: 4 bases; J trimming: 10 bases; junction bases outside the gene matches: 8. Germline V gene lookup returns CDR1 MGHRA and CDR2 YSYEKL.